This TCR beta chain was found in a study of blood T cell repertoires in COVID-19. Overall study context: Sample material is recorded as cDNA or gDNA derived from T cells, B-cell-depleted T cells, or PBMCs.

Which cohort a participant joined came from the clinical history participants gave. Original processing methods: Reference gene primer amplification yielded estimated nucleated cell counts. The repertoire was sequenced with immunoSEQ multiplex PCR; TCRdb's copy has only in-frame clones and lacks some. The DNA was the basis for D and trimming; V, J and clone size are from that table. The sample shows some 97,000 clones, just over 85% of them seen only once. This receptor was identified in a woman aged 50 to 60 who had recovered from COVID-19. The specimen was PBMCs or T cells enriched from blood (not recorded which).

The CDR3 region has the DNA TGTGCCAGCAGCTTAGGTTCCGGGAACACTGAAGCTTTCTTT. Translating gives CASSLGSGNTEAFF. The chain uses TRBV11-1 and TRBJ1-1; D remains ambiguous. In germline, CDR1 is SGHAT, CDR2 FQDESV (reference sequence). The CDR3 loop spans 14 amino acids. Trimming removed 1 base at V and 1 base at J, with 7 bases between.